The rows below give T cell receptor beta chains drawn from one sample of a study of OX40 agonist ivuxolimab in advanced cancers. Sequencing used immunoSEQ multiplex PCR; TCRdb keeps in-frame clones, though not all of them. Found here are approximately 99,000 clones, approximately 90% of them singletons; the top ten hold around 0.61%. The sample in question was CD4+ or CD8+ T cells sorted from blood, obtained in a trial of the OX40 agonist ivuxolimab. The receptor source for this set is an adult with an advanced solid tumor such as melanoma, head and neck, liver or kidney cancer. CDR3s include the opening cysteine and the closing phenylalanine or tryptophan. The order of the fields is J gene, D gene, V gene, clone size, CDR3 DNA, CDR3 protein. D genes are given only for firm matches. Only some rows state a clone size, as once, few, many or a class for expanded clones.

>TRBJ1-5|TRBD1|TRBV6-1|NA
TGTGCCAGCAGGGGGACAGGGGGCAATCAGCCCCAGCATTTT
CASRGTGGNQPQHF
>TRBJ1-3|NA|TRBV5-5|NA
TGTGCCAGCAGCTTGGCAATTCCGGGGGCATCGGCTGGAAACACCATATATTTT
CASSLAIPGASAGNTIYF
>TRBJ1-2|NA|TRBV27|NA
TGTGCCAGCAGTCAAAGGGGGAATTATGGCTACACCTTC
CASSQRGNYGYTF
>TRBJ2-5|TRBD2|TRBV11-1|NA
TGTGCCAGCAGCTTTTGGGGAGGGGAGACCCAGTACTTC
CASSFWGGETQYF
>TRBJ1-1|NA|TRBV20-1|NA
TGCAGGGCCCGGGTGAACACTGAAGCTTTCTTT
CRARVNTEAFF
>TRBJ2-3|TRBD1|TRBV10-1|NA
TGCGCCAGCAGTGAACGGACAGGTGTAGATACGCAGTATTTT
CASSERTGVDTQYF
>TRBJ2-7|NA|TRBV28|NA
TGTGCCAGCAGTCCGAGCGGGACAAGCTCCTACGAGCAGTACTTC
CASSPSGTSSYEQYF
>TRBJ2-5|TRBD2|TRBV5-4|once
TGTGCCAGCAGCTTAGGTAGCGGGAGAGGGGGAGAGACCCAGTACTTC
CASSLGSGRGGETQYF
>TRBJ1-1|NA|TRBV30|NA
TGTGCCTCGAATATTTTCCAGGCCCGGCAAACTGAAGCTTTCTTT
CASNIFQARQTEAFF
>TRBJ2-1|NA|TRBV4-1|NA
TGCGCCAGCAGTCCAAACACAGGGATGGCCTACAATGAGCAGTTCTTC
CASSPNTGMAYNEQFF
>TRBJ2-5|NA|TRBV30|once
TGTGCCTGGACAGACCGAGTCGGGACCCAGTACTTC
CAWTDRVGTQYF
>TRBJ2-2|NA|TRBV5-1|once
TGCGCCAGCAGGGATGGCGGGGAGAACACCGGGGAGCTGTTTTTT
CASRDGGENTGELFF
>TRBJ2-1|NA|TRBV5-4|NA
TGTGCCAGCAACAGGGAAGAATCCTACAATGAGCAGTTCTTC
CASNREESYNEQFF
>TRBJ2-5|TRBD2|TRBV11-2|NA
TGTGCCAGCAGCTTTTTAGCGGGGGGCCAAGAGACCCAGTACTTC
CASSFLAGGQETQYF
>TRBJ2-5|NA|TRBV5-1|NA
TGCGCCAGCAGCTGGAGCGGCCAAGAGACCCAGTACTTC
CASSWSGQETQYF
>TRBJ1-1|NA|TRBV6-5|NA
TGTGCCAGCAGTGGCAGGACAATGAACACTGAAGCTTTCTTT
CASSGRTMNTEAFF
>TRBJ1-5|NA|TRBV19|NA
TGTGCCAGTAGTACCACAGGGACTAGCAATCAGCCCCAGCATTTT
CASSTTGTSNQPQHF
>TRBJ2-7|TRBD2|TRBV11-2|NA
TGTGCCAGCAGCTTAGGACTAGCGGGGTACCACTTCTACGAGCAGTACTTC
CASSLGLAGYHFYEQYF
>TRBJ1-2|NA|TRBV9|NA
TGTGCCAGCAGCCCGCATCCGACAGCCTCTAGTTACTACACCTTC
CASSPHPTASSYYTF
>TRBJ2-7|TRBD2|TRBV19|NA
TGTGCCAGTAGTTTTTCGACAGGGACTAGCGGGAGTTGGACCTACGAGCAGTACTTC
CASSFSTGTSGSWTYEQYF
>TRBJ2-2|TRBD2|TRBV6-4|NA
TGTGCCAGCAGTCTGGGGACTAGCGGAACCGGGGAGCTGTTTTTT
CASSLGTSGTGELFF
>TRBJ1-3|NA|TRBV30|few
TGTGCCTGGAGTGTAGGGGGCTCTGGAAACACCATATATTTT
CAWSVGGSGNTIYF
>TRBJ1-3|NA|TRBV25-1|once
TGTGCCAGCAGGGAGGCCGGGGGCCGTGGAAACACCATATATTTT
CASREAGGRGNTIYF
>TRBJ1-5|TRBD1|TRBV6-5|NA
TGTGCCAGCAGTTTGGGACAGGTTGATCAGCCCCAGCATTTT
CASSLGQVDQPQHF